The entry below gives a single TCR beta chain sequence along with its context. Here immunoSEQ multiplex PCR was the method, and the copy in TCRdb shows in-frame clones only, minus some. The repertoire holds a few hundred thousand clones, with roughly 83% as singletons. The sample comes from a study of blood T cell repertoires in COVID-19. The V and J ends lost 2 bases and 9 bases, in that order; junction bases with no gene match: 14. CDR1 and CDR2 from the germline V gene are SNHLY and FYNNEI. This CDR3 has 16 amino acids. The receptor comes from a woman aged 40 to 50 with acute COVID-19. The chain recombines TRBV2 with TRBJ2-7, with 9 positions matching TRBD1. The sample was PBMCs or T cells enriched from blood (not recorded which). The CDR3 sequence: CASSEHQGDRARGQYF. CDR3 nucleotide sequence: TGTGCCAGCAGTGAACATCAGGGGGACAGGGCGAGGGGGCAGTACTTC.